This passage covers 20 T cell receptor beta chains from one sample sequenced in a study of cytomegalovirus exposure and HLA in healthy donors. The PCR made use of 60 Vbeta and 13 Jbeta primers. Measured with immunoSEQ multiplex PCR; TCRdb has only the in-frame clones, and not every one. Among roughly 110,000 clones listed, 77% were seen once. The specimen was PBMCs. Receptors were obtained from a middle-aged man in good health and CMV-seropositive.

Remarks on this clone: Other nucleotide sequences in the sample specify the same CDR3. The chain links TRBV5-6 to TRBJ2-6; TRBD1 might be the D (5 bases). Germline-derived CDR1 and CDR2 are SGHDT and YYEEEE. The CDR3 loop spans 15 amino acids. V lost 5 bases and J 1 base, leaving 10 bases between the germline ends. In DNA form, the CDR3 reads TGTGCCAGCAGGTTTCAGGGTTCTGGGGCCAACGTCCTGACTTTC. Translation: CASRFQGSGANVLTF. Looking up the rest from reference TRBV5-6 and TRBJ2-6 gives the full variable domain: DAGVTQSPTHLIKTRGQQVTLRCSPKSGHDTVSWYQQALGQGPQFIFQYYEEEERQRGNFPDRFSGHQFPNYSSELNVNALLLGDSALYLCASRFQGSGANVLTFGAGSRLTVL.

The chain combines TRBV4-3 with TRBJ1-4, with D possibly matching TRBD1 (6 bases). Trimming pared 0 bases from V and 6 bases from J, leaving 20 bases between. The CDR3 runs to 18 residues. Germline V gene lookup returns CDR1 LGHNA and CDR2 YSLEER. CDR3 sequence reads: CASSQDGLVGGRDEKLFF. The DNA of the CDR3 is TGCGCCAGCAGCCAAGACGGGTTGGTCGGGGGGCGCGATGAAAAACTGTTTTTT.

CDR3 amino acids: CASIESRDSSYEQYF. CDR3 DNA sequence: TGTGCCAGCATTGAGTCCCGGGACAGCTCCTACGAGCAGTACTTC. This sequence joins TRBV28 and TRBJ2-7; 7 bases are shared with TRBD1. J gave up 0 bases and V 7 bases, and 9 bases lay outside the gene matches. CDR1 and CDR2 from the germline V gene are MDHEN and SYDVKM. The CDR3 contains 15 residues.

This chain joins TRBV19 and TRBJ2-5; 8 bases map to TRBD1. The end of the DNA is better explained by TRBJ2-7, so the J call may be wrong. The CDR3 contains 14 residues. CDR1 is LNHDA, CDR2 SQIVND, per germline (reference sequence). The DNA of the CDR3 is TGTGCCAGTAGTATGGGGACAGGAGTCTACGAGCAGTACTTC. Protein: CASSMGTGVYEQYF.

V usage is TRBV14 and J usage is TRBJ2-1, with 8 bases identical to TRBD1. V lost 0 bases to trimming and J lost 7 bases; unmatched junction nucleotides: 11. Germline CDR1 is SGHDN and CDR2 is FVKESK. The CDR3 runs to 17 residues. The CDR3 sequence is CASSQEWTGYLGNEQFF. The CDR3 DNA follows: TGTGCCAGCAGCCAAGAATGGACAGGGTATTTGGGGAATGAGCAGTTCTTC.

The rearrangement uses TRBV6-5 and TRBJ2-7; TRBD1 aligns across 12 bases. The trim removed 2 bases at V and 7 bases at J, leaving 6 bases unmatched. The CDR3 length is 15 residues. Germline loops: CDR1 MNHEY, CDR2 SVGAGI. The CDR3 spells CASSYTGQGAREQYF. CDR3 DNA: TGTGCCAGCAGTTACACGGGACAGGGGGCGAGGGAGCAGTACTTC.

The chain is built from TRBV11-2 and TRBJ2-5; D perhaps matches TRBD2 (7 bases). Trimming cost V 5 bases and J 1 base, with 17 bases left between them. Per the germline V gene, CDR1 is SGHAT and CDR2 is FQNNGV. CDR3 size: 16 residues. The CDR3 loop reads CASSPWGGRFQETQYF. DNA for the CDR3: TGTGCCAGCAGCCCTTGGGGGGGCCGCTTCCAAGAGACCCAGTACTTC.

This rearrangement joins TRBV6-6 to TRBJ2-1; TRBD2 agrees at 10 bases. Germline CDR1 and CDR2: MNHNY and SVGAGI (reference sequence). V trimming: 2 bases; J trimming: 6 bases; junction bases outside the gene matches: 4. This CDR3 has 15 residues. The CDR3 reads CASSYDSGGTNEQFF. The CDR3 DNA reads TGTGCCAGCAGTTACGATAGCGGGGGGACCAATGAGCAGTTCTTC.

The table lists this clone with a count of one. This chain joins TRBV5-1 and TRBJ1-6; TRBD1 agrees at 9 bases. With V trimmed by 7 bases and J by 10 bases, 6 bases remained unmatched. Germline CDR1 is SGHRS and CDR2 is YFSETQ. This CDR3 contains 13 residues. CDR3 nucleotide sequence: TGCGCCAGCCGGACAGGGGCGGGGTCACCCCTCCACTTT. Residues: CASRTGAGSPLHF. Looking up the rest from reference TRBV5-1 and TRBJ1-6 gives the full variable domain: KAGVTQTPRYLIKTRGQQVTLSCSPISGHRSVSWYQQTPGQGLQFLFEYFSETQRNKGNFPGRFSGRQFSNSRSEMNVSTLELGDSALYLCASRTGAGSPLHFGNGTRLTVT.

The chain is built from TRBV5-6 and TRBJ2-3, with TRBD1 matching 9 bases. Germline CDR1 is SGHDT and CDR2 is YYEEEE. Trimming at V came to 4 bases and at J to 5 bases, leaving 5 bases not matched to a gene. The CDR3 has 14 residues. The CDR3 DNA sequence: TGTGCCAGCAGCGGACAGGGGATAATAGATACGCAGTATTTT. This encodes CASSGQGIIDTQYF. Full variable domain (rest looked up from reference TRBV5-6 and TRBJ2-3): DAGVTQSPTHLIKTRGQQVTLRCSPKSGHDTVSWYQQALGQGPQFIFQYYEEEERQRGNFPDRFSGHQFPNYSSELNVNALLLGDSALYLCASSGQGIIDTQYFGPGTRLTVL.

The chain has TRBV7-2 and TRBJ1-4; maybe TRBD1 (6 bases). The V gene's germline CDR1 is SGHTA and CDR2 FQGNSA. The V end was cut by 4 bases, the J end by 7 bases, with 10 bases between. The CDR3 runs to 13 residues. CDR3 coding DNA: TGTGCCAGCAGCTCGGACAGTGCTGAAAAACTGTTTTTT. Encoded protein: CASSSDSAEKLFF.

This clone was recorded a few times. The V gene is TRBV6-5, the J gene TRBJ2-1; D remains unclear. The CDR3 consists of 13 residues. V lost 6 bases, J lost 3 bases, and 9 bases lay in between. The V gene's germline CDR1 is MNHEY and CDR2 SVGAGI. This CDR3 is CASRHDNYNEQFF. The DNA for the CDR3 is TGTGCCAGCAGACACGACAACTACAATGAGCAGTTCTTC.

V gene TRBV19 combines with J gene TRBJ2-2; 8 positions match TRBD2. With 6 bases clipped from V and 8 bases from J, the junction kept 8 bases outside the gene matches. This CDR3 contains 14 residues. Germline CDR1 LNHDA, CDR2 SQIVND (reference sequence). As DNA, the CDR3 is TGTGCCAGTAGGCGGGGGGACCTCATGGGGGAGCTGTTTTTT. It codes for CASRRGDLMGELFF. Full variable domain (outside the CDR3, taken from reference TRBV19 and TRBJ2-2): DGGITQSPKYLFRKEGQNVTLSCEQNLNHDAMYWYRQDPGQGLRLIYYSQIVNDFQKGDIAEGYSVSREKKESFPLTVTSAQKNPTAFYLCASRRGDLMGELFFGEGSRLTVL.

V gene TRBV27 combines with J gene TRBJ2-5, with a tentative D call TRBD1 (5 bases). The length of the CDR3 is 14 residues. Per the germline V gene, CDR1 is MNHEY and CDR2 is SMNVEV (reference sequence). The germline V and J ends were trimmed by 1 base and 3 bases, with 9 bases remaining between them. The DNA for the CDR3 is TGTGCCAGCAGTTTATGGGGCAGGGAAGAGACCCAGTACTTC. Translation: CASSLWGREETQYF.

The V and J genes are TRBV9 and TRBJ2-3; D is perhaps TRBD1 (5 bases). V shed 4 bases and J shed 3 bases, with 12 bases lying between them. There are 14 residues in the CDR3. Germline lookup yields CDR1 SGDLS and CDR2 YYNGEE. The CDR3 DNA follows: TGTGCCAGCAGCCTCACTCCAGGGACAGATACGCAGTATTTT. Translation: CASSLTPGTDTQYF.

The rearrangement uses TRBV11-3 and TRBJ2-2, with D perhaps TRBD1 (5 bases). The CDR3 runs 12 residues. The V and J ends lost 5 bases and 5 bases respectively, with 6 bases between them. Germline values: CDR1 SGHNT, CDR2 YENEEA. The CDR3 reads CASSPGTGELFF. The CDR3 DNA is TGTGCCAGCAGCCCAGGGACCGGGGAGCTGTTTTTT.

The V and J genes are TRBV19 and TRBJ2-3, with 9 bases that match TRBD2. Looked up from germline, CDR1 is LNHDA and CDR2 is SQIVND (reference sequence). The CDR3 extends over 17 amino acids. Trimming cost V 4 bases and J 2 bases; bases outside gene matches: 10. CDR3 sequence: CASSTRTSAGPTDTQYF. DNA of the CDR3: TGTGCCAGTAGTACGAGGACTAGCGCGGGCCCCACAGATACGCAGTATTTT.

The chain links TRBV7-3 to TRBJ2-1; the match to TRBD2 covers 7 bases. The CDR3 runs 16 residues. From germline, CDR1 is SGHTA and CDR2 FQGTGA. J lost 5 bases, V lost 0 bases, and 7 bases had no gene match. The CDR3 DNA is TGTGCCAGCAGCTTAACGGCGGCGGGGGTTGACAATGAGCAGTTCTTC. Encoded protein: CASSLTAAGVDNEQFF.

This clone was detected a few times. The V gene is TRBV11-2, the J gene TRBJ2-7; perhaps TRBD2 as D (6 bases). Germline assignment: CDR1 SGHAT and CDR2 FQNNGV. This CDR3 spans 15 amino acids. V shed 0 bases and J shed 4 bases, with 13 bases lying between them. Written as DNA, the CDR3 is TGTGCCAGCAGCTTAGAGCGGGGTAGTGGGTACGAGCAGTACTTC. It specifies CASSLERGSGYEQYF.

In nucleotides, the CDR3 is TGTGCCAGCAGTCCCCAGGGGCTCGGTCAGCCCCAGCATTTT. Translated: CASSPQGLGQPQHF. The rearrangement joins TRBV6-5 to TRBJ1-5; D might be TRBD1 (6 bases). The CDR3 has 14 residues. Deletions cut 5 bases from V and 6 bases from J, with 14 bases between. From germline, CDR1 is MNHEY and CDR2 SVGAGI.